This T cell receptor (beta chain) was obtained from a study of OX40 agonist ivuxolimab in advanced cancers. Clones were read by immunoSEQ multiplex PCR, and TCRdb kept only the in-frame ones, dropping some. The table includes tens of thousands of clones, approximately 79% detected once. The CDR3 has 15 residues. Germline CDR1 is LNHDA and CDR2 is SQIVND (reference sequence). V was trimmed by 7 bases and J by 8 bases, leaving 21 bases between them. This receptor was identified in an adult with an advanced solid tumor such as melanoma, head and neck, liver or kidney cancer. This chain connects TRBV19 to TRBJ2-1, with D maybe TRBD2 (5 bases). Sequenced material: CD4+ or CD8+ T cells sorted from blood, taken in a trial of the OX40 agonist ivuxolimab. CDR3 DNA: TGTGCCAGTACCTCGCCCGGGCCTCTGGGAGATGAGCAGTTCTTC. Residues: CASTSPGPLGDEQFF.